Each of the 26 T cell receptor beta chains below was sequenced from the same sample in a study of OX40 agonist ivuxolimab in advanced cancers. Library preparation was by the immunoSEQ multiplex PCR assay. Imported from immuneACCESS, the table was reduced by TCRdb to in-frame sequences with V and J called. These copies leave out some clones; in studies compared against another copy, an unresolved V gene accounts for under half, and the cause of the remainder is not known. The sample table lists tens of thousands of clones, around 91% of them with a count of one. The ten largest clones add up to 10% to 11% of the sample. Material: CD4+ or CD8+ T cells sorted from blood, obtained in a trial of the OX40 agonist ivuxolimab. The receptor source for this set is an adult with an advanced solid tumor such as melanoma, head and neck, liver or kidney cancer.

The chain couples TRBV11-3 to TRBJ1-1; TRBD1 matches at 7 bases. The V and J ends lost 6 bases and 3 bases, in that order; junction bases with no gene match: 4. The CDR3 runs to 13 residues. Germline CDR1 and CDR2: SGHNT and YENEEA. The DNA for the CDR3 is TGTGCCAGCAGTAGGCAGGGGGACACTGAAGCTTTCTTT. Amino acids: CASSRQGDTEAFF.

The rearrangement links TRBV10-3 to TRBJ2-7, with 12 bases matching TRBD1. The germline gives CDR1 ENHRY, CDR2 SYGVKD. The length of the CDR3 is 16 residues. Trimming at V came to 4 bases and at J to 1 base, leaving 5 bases not matched to a gene. CDR3 sequence: CAISAGTGGISYEQYF. Written as DNA, the CDR3 is TGTGCCATCAGTGCGGGGACAGGGGGCATATCCTACGAGCAGTACTTC.

This chain connects TRBV7-9 to TRBJ1-4; 7 nucleotides match TRBD1. V shed 5 bases, J shed 5 bases, and the junction held 2 bases outside the gene matches. From germline, CDR1 is SEHNR and CDR2 FQNEAQ (reference sequence). The CDR3 is 13 amino acids. In DNA form, the CDR3 reads TGTGCCAGCAGCCCGGGACAGAATGAAAAACTGTTTTTT. Translating it yields CASSPGQNEKLFF.

The DNA of the CDR3 is TGTGCCAGCAGCATACATACGCAGTATTTT. It is translated as CASSIHTQYF. The chain is built from TRBV11-2 and TRBJ2-3; D uncertain. CDR3 size: 10 residues. Germline V CDR1 and CDR2: SGHAT, FQNNGV. V was pared by 5 bases and J by 7 bases, with 4 bases between.

In regard to this clone: The limits of the CDR3 on the DNA are not certain, so only TCRdb's listed CDR3 is given. V usage is TRBV1 and J usage is TRBJ2-7; the table gives TRBD2 as D, unverified against the DNA. TRBV1 is reported as a pseudogene. The CDR3 numbers 18 amino acids, ends counted. The CDR3 spells CTSSQDGRVASGTCEQYF.

As regards this clone: A read error likely explains this, since a far larger clone differs by one base. The chain is built from TRBV27 and TRBJ2-7; a weak D match, TRBD1 (6 bases). The CDR3 runs 15 residues. Per germline, CDR1 MNHEY and CDR2 SMNVEV (reference sequence). With 5 bases removed from V and 0 bases from J, the gap between germline ends came to 14 bases. As DNA, the CDR3 is TGTGCCAGCAGTCAACGCAGGGGCGGCTCCTACGAGCAGTACTTC. Its protein is CASSQRRGGSYEQYF.

The chain joins TRBV5-1 to TRBJ2-3, with D hard to call. V lost 0 bases to trimming and J lost 1 base, with 9 bases between them. The germline V gene has CDR1 SGHRS and CDR2 YFSETQ. The CDR3 totals 15 residues. DNA for the CDR3: TGCGCCAGCAGCTTGGAAGTTGCGGGCACAGATACGCAGTATTTT. It specifies CASSLEVAGTDTQYF.

V usage is TRBV5-1 and J usage is TRBJ2-3, with D perhaps TRBD2 (6 bases). CDR1 is SGHRS and CDR2 is YFSETQ in the germline V gene. This CDR3 region has 18 residues. V lost 0 bases to trimming and J lost 6 bases, with 23 bases between them. Here the CDR3 reads CASSLAAGFWGEEDTQYF. The CDR3, as DNA: TGCGCCAGCAGCTTGGCGGCTGGGTTTTGGGGGGAGGAGGATACGCAGTATTTT.

The chain joins TRBV19 to TRBJ1-4; the D gene is possibly TRBD1 (6 bases). The CDR3 spans 15 residues. V was clipped by 8 bases and J by 3 bases, with 16 bases between them. Germline CDR1 and CDR2: LNHDA and SQIVND (reference sequence). The CDR3 bases are TGTGCCAGTCGCCCGCGGGGGCTCGCTAATGAAAAACTGTTTTTT. This encodes CASRPRGLANEKLFF.

The V gene is TRBV23-1, the J gene TRBJ2-5, with D perhaps TRBD1 (7 bases). TRBV23-1 is treated as an ORF (open reading frame) with a function not yet certain. V lost 2 bases, J lost 5 bases, and 15 bases lay in between. CDR3 length equals 15 residues. CDR3 coding DNA: TGCGCCAGCAGTCAAGTGGACAGGAGGGAGGAGACCCAGTACTTC. Its protein product is CASSQVDRREETQYF.

The chain employs TRBV2 and TRBJ1-2; possible D gene TRBD1, 5 bases. There are 13 residues in the CDR3. CDR1 and CDR2 from the germline V gene are SNHLY and FYNNEI. Trimming pared 8 bases from V and 9 bases from J, leaving 19 bases between. The CDR3 here is CASGAQGLGSYTF. In DNA, the CDR3 is TGTGCCAGCGGGGCCCAGGGCCTGGGTAGCTACACCTTC.

The chain uses TRBV2 and TRBJ2-2, with 9 nucleotides matching TRBD1. The V segment lost 8 bases and the J segment 3 bases; nucleotides outside the gene matches: 7. The germline V gene has CDR1 SNHLY and CDR2 FYNNEI. This CDR3 has 15 amino acids. The DNA of the CDR3 is TGTGCCAGCCCTACAGGGGGCGCTGACACCGGGGAGCTGTTTTTT. Its translation: CASPTGGADTGELFF. Variable domain in full (rest from reference TRBV2 and TRBJ2-2): EPEVTQTPSHQVTQMGQEVILRCVPISNHLYFYWYRQILGQKVEFLVSFYNNEISEKSEIFDDQFSVERPDGSNFTLKIRSTKLEDSAMYFCASPTGGADTGELFFGEGSRLTVL.

The V call is TRBV6-1, the J call TRBJ1-5, with D possibly matching TRBD1 (5 bases). With 4 bases removed from V and 9 bases from J, the gap between germline ends came to 22 bases. CDR1 and CDR2 from the germline V gene are MNHNS and SASEGT. The CDR3 is 16 residues long. The CDR3 region has the DNA TGTGCCAGCAGTGGACCTTCGGGACTCAAGGTAGGGCCCCAGCATTTT. The encoded protein is CASSGPSGLKVGPQHF.

The chain employs TRBV10-3 and TRBJ2-3; 8 bases match TRBD1. This CDR3 spans 13 amino acids. Germline CDR1 reads ENHRY; CDR2 reads SYGVKD. Trimming took 9 bases from V and 4 from J; bases not matched to a gene: 6. This CDR3 is CAISGGVSDTQYF. CDR3 in DNA: TGTGCCATTTCAGGGGGCGTATCAGATACGCAGTATTTT.

The chain combines TRBV19 with TRBJ1-2, with TRBD1 as a possible D gene (5 bases). Germline CDR1 and CDR2: LNHDA and SQIVND (reference sequence). The length of the CDR3 is 15 residues. V was pared by 10 bases and J by 5 bases, with 23 bases between. The CDR3 DNA follows: TGTGCCATCTCCGGGACGAGGCATTCGGGATATGGCTACACCTTC. This sequence encodes CAISGTRHSGYGYTF.

The genes are TRBV19 and TRBJ2-3, with D unresolved. Germline-derived CDR1 and CDR2 are LNHDA and SQIVND (reference sequence). Deletions cut 6 bases from V and 0 bases from J, with 10 bases between. The CDR3 sequence is 14 residues long. The CDR3 is CASRPAPSTDTQYF. For the CDR3, the DNA is TGTGCCAGTAGACCGGCGCCCAGCACAGATACGCAGTATTTT.

The J gene is TRBJ2-1, the V gene TRBV6-5; weak D call: TRBD2 (5 bases). Germline CDR1 and CDR2: MNHEY and SVGAGI. CDR3 length: 13 amino acids. V was trimmed by 4 bases and J by 7 bases, leaving 11 bases between them. The CDR3 region is CASSWRVSNEQFF. The CDR3 DNA sequence: TGTGCCAGCAGTTGGCGGGTCTCTAATGAGCAGTTCTTC.

The rearrangement joins TRBV28 to TRBJ1-1, with D unclear. This CDR3 is 15 amino acids long. Trimming removed 2 bases from V and 5 bases from J, with 15 bases in between. The germline CDR1 and CDR2 sequences are MDHEN and SYDVKM. DNA of the CDR3: TGTGCCAGCAGTTTAGCGGCAGGCGGGAGGACTGAAGCTTTCTTT. Translating gives CASSLAAGGRTEAFF.

The CDR3 region has the DNA TGTGCCAGCTCCTCGGGACAGGGGCCCAATCAGCCCCAGCATTTT. Protein product: CASSSGQGPNQPQHF. The rearrangement joins TRBV18 to TRBJ1-5; TRBD1 matches at 10 bases. V trimming: 6 bases; J trimming: 3 bases; junction bases outside the gene matches: 5. CDR1 and CDR2 (germline): KGHSH, LQKENI. The CDR3 has 15 residues.

This clone was detected only once. V usage is TRBV5-6 and J usage is TRBJ2-7, with TRBD1 matching over 7 bases. Germline values: CDR1 SGHDT, CDR2 YYEEEE. The CDR3 runs to 13 residues. J gave up 1 base and V 2 bases, and 0 bases lay outside the gene matches. The CDR3 here is CASSLQGSYEQYF. The DNA of the CDR3 is TGTGCCAGCAGCTTACAGGGGTCCTACGAGCAGTACTTC.

In its sample, this clone was seen once. The rearrangement uses TRBV2 and TRBJ1-5, with D possibly TRBD1 on 5 matching bases. CDR3 length: 14 residues. Trimming stripped 5 bases from V and 6 bases from J, with 14 bases between. CDR1 SNHLY and CDR2 FYNNEI come from the germline V gene. CDR3 DNA sequence: TGTGCCAGCAGTAAAGTCAGGGAAGGTCAGCCCCAGCATTTT. It translates to CASSKVREGQPQHF.

This clone was detected only a few times. The rearrangement joins TRBV7-2 to TRBJ1-5, with a tentative D call TRBD1 (6 bases). Trimming shortened V by 1 base and J by 7 bases, and 14 bases separated the two germline ends. This CDR3 comprises 15 residues. In germline, CDR1 is SGHTA, CDR2 FQGNSA. CDR3 sequence reads: CASSLDRGAEQPQHF. The CDR3 region has the DNA TGTGCCAGCAGCTTAGATCGGGGGGCAGAACAGCCCCAGCATTTT.

V gene TRBV4-1 combines with J gene TRBJ2-2, with TRBD1 matching 10 bases. Germline CDR1 and CDR2: MGHRA and YSYEKL. The CDR3 covers 16 residues. The V gene end was trimmed by 4 bases and the J gene end by 6 bases; junction bases not matched to a gene: 8. DNA for the CDR3: TGCGCCAGCAGCCGTCCGGGACAGGGGACATCCGGGGAGCTGTTTTTT. It codes for CASSRPGQGTSGELFF.

Concerning this clone: As the CDR3 is not closed by the conserved phenylalanine or tryptophan, this likely results from a read error. The chain recombines TRBV11-2 with TRBJ1-4; D call uncertain. Per germline, CDR1 SGHAT and CDR2 FQNNGV. CDR3 length equals 16 residues. Trimming cost V 3 bases and J 4 bases, with 15 bases left between them. The CDR3 is CASSFSGIRRNEKLFL. CDR3 nucleotides: TGTGCCAGCAGCTTTTCCGGTATTAGGCGTAATGAAAAACTGTTTCTT.

The J gene is TRBJ2-4, the V gene TRBV2; 10 bases are shared with TRBD2. The V and J ends lost 9 bases and 8 bases, in that order; junction bases with no gene match: 10. CDR1 and CDR2 from the germline V gene are SNHLY and FYNNEI. CDR3 length equals 14 residues. The CDR3 is CASSGGLGGYIQYF. The CDR3 bases are TGTGCCAGTAGCGGGGGGCTAGGAGGGTACATTCAGTACTTC.

This rearrangement joins TRBV10-3 to TRBJ2-5, with D tentatively TRBD1 (6 bases). This CDR3 is 13 amino acids long. Germline V gene sequence: CDR1 ENHRY, CDR2 SYGVKD. V lost 7 bases and J lost 4, with 13 bases in between. The DNA for the CDR3 is TGTGCCATCAATTCAGGACAGTCAGAGACCCAGTACTTC. The encoded protein is CAINSGQSETQYF.